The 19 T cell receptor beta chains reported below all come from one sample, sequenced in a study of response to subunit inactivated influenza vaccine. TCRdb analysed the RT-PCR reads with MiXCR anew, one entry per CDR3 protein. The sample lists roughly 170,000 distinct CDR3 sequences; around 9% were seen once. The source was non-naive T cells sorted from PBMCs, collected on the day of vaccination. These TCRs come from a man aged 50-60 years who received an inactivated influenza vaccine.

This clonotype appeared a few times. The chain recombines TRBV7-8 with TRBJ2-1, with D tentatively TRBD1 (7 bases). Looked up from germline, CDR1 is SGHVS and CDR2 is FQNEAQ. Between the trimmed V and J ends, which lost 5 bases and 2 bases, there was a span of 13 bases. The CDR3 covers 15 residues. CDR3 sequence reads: CASSPGGTAYNEQFF. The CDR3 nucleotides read TGTGCCAGCAGCCCAGGCGGGACAGCCTACAATGAGCAGTTCTTC.

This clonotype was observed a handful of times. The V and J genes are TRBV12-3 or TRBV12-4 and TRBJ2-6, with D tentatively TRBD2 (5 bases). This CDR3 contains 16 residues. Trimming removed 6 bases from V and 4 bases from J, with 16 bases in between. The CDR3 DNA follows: TGTGCCAGCAGACCCCCCGGGGAGCCCGGGGCCAACGTCCTGACTTTC. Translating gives CASRPPGEPGANVLTF.

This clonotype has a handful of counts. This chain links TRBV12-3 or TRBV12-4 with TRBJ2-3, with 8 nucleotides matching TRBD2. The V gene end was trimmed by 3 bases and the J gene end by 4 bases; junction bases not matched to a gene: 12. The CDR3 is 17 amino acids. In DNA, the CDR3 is TGTGCCAGCAGTTTTGCGGGACTAGTAAGAGAGGCAGATACGCAGTATTTT. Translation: CASSFAGLVREADTQYF.

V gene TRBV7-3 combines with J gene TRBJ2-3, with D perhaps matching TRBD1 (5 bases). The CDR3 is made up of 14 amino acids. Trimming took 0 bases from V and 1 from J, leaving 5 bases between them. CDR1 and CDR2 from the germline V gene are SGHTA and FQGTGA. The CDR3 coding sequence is TGTGCCAGCAGCTTAACAGGGGGCACAGATACGCAGTATTTT. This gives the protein CASSLTGGTDTQYF.

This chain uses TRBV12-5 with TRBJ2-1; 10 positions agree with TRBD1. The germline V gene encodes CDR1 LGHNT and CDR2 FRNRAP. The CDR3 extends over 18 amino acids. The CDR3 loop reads CASCQEFPGTGVVNEQFF. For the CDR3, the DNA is TGTGCCTCCTGCCAAGAATTCCCCGGGACAGGGGTGGTTAATGAGCAGTTCTTC. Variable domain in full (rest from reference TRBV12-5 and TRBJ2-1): DARVTQTPRHKVTEMGQEVTMRCQPILGHNTVFWYRQTMMQGLELLAYFRNRAPLDDSGMPKDRFSAEMPDATLATLKIQPSEPRDSAVYFCASCQEFPGTGVVNEQFFGPGTRLTVL.

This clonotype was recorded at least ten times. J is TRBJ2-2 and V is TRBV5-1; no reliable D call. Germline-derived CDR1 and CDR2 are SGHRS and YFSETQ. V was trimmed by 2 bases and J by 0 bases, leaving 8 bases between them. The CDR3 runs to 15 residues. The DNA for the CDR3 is TGCGCCAGCAGCTTTTCCCAGACGAACACCGGGGAGCTGTTTTTT. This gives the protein CASSFSQTNTGELFF.

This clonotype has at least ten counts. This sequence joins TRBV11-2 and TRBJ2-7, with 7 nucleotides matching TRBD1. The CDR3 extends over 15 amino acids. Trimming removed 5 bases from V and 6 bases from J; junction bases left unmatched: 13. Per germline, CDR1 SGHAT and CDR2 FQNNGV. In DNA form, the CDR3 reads TGTGCCAGCAGCCTTCATTTGACAGGGCTCATCGAGCAGTACTTC. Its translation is CASSLHLTGLIEQYF.

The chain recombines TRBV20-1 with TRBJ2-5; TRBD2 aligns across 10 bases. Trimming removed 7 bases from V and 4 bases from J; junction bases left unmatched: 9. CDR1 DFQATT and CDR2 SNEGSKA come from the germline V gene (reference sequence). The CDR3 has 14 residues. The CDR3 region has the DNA TGCAGTGGTGAGCGGGAGGGCGTTAGAGAGACCCAGTACTTC. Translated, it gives CSGEREGVRETQYF.

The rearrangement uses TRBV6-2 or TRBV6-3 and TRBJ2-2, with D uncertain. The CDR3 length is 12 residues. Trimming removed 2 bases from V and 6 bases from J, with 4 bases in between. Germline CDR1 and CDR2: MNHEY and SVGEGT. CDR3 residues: CASSYQAGELFF. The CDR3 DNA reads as TGTGCCAGCAGTTACCAAGCCGGGGAGCTGTTTTTT.

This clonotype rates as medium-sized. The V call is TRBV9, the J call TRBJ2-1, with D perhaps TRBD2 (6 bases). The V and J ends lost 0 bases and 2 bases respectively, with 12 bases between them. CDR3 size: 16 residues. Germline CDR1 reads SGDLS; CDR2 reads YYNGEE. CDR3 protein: CASSVDGSGTYNEQFF. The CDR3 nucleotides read TGTGCCAGCAGCGTAGATGGTAGCGGAACCTACAATGAGCAGTTCTTC. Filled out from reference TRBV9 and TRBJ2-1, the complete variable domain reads DSGVTQTPKHLITATGQRVTLRCSPRSGDLSVYWYQQSLDQGLQFLIQYYNGEERAKGNILERFSAQQFPDLHSELNLSSLELGDSALYFCASSVDGSGTYNEQFFGPGTRLTVL.

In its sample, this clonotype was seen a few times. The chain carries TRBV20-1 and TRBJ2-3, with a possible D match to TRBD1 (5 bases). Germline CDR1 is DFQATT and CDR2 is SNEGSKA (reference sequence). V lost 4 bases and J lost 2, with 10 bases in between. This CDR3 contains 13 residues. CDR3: CSAIGHFTDTQYF. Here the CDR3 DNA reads TGCAGTGCTATTGGACACTTCACAGATACGCAGTATTTT.

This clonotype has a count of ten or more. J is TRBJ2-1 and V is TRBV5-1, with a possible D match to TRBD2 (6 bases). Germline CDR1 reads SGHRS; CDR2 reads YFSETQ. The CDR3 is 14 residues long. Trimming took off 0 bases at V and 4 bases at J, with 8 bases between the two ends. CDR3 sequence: CASSLGGMYNEQFF. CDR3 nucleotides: TGCGCCAGCAGCTTGGGCGGGATGTACAATGAGCAGTTCTTC.

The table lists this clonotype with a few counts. DNA of the CDR3: TGCGCCAGCAGCCTCCGACCCAGCTCCTACGAGCAGTACTTC. Translation: CASSLRPSSYEQYF. The genes are TRBV5-1 and TRBJ2-7; D uncertain. Germline CDR1 reads SGHRS; CDR2 reads YFSETQ. The CDR3 spans 14 residues. Trimming stripped 4 bases from V and 0 bases from J, with 11 bases between.

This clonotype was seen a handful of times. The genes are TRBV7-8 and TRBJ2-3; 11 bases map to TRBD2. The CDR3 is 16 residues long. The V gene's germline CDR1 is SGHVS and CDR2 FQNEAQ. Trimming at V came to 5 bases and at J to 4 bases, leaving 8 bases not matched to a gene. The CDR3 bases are TGTGCCAGCAGCCCCGGGGGACTAGCGGCTCCAGATACGCAGTATTTT. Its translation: CASSPGGLAAPDTQYF. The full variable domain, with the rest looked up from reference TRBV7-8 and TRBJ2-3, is GAGVSQSPRYKVAKRGQDVALRCDPISGHVSLFWYQQALGQGPEFLTYFQNEAQLDKSGLPSDRFFAERPEGSVSTLKIQRTQQEDSAVYLCASSPGGLAAPDTQYFGPGTRLTVL.

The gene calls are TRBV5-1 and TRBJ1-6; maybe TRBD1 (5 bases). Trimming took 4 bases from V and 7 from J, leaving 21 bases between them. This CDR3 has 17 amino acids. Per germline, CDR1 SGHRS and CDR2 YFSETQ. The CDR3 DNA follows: TGCGCCAGCAGCCCGGGGGAGGGGCAACGAAGGAATTCACCCCTCCACTTT. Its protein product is CASSPGEGQRRNSPLHF.

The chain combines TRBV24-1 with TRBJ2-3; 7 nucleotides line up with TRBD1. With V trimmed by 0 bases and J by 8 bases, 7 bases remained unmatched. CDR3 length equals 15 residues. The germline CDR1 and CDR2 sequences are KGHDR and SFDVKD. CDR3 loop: CATSDLRQGFVTQYF. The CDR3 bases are TGTGCCACCAGTGATTTGCGACAGGGTTTTGTTACGCAGTATTTT.

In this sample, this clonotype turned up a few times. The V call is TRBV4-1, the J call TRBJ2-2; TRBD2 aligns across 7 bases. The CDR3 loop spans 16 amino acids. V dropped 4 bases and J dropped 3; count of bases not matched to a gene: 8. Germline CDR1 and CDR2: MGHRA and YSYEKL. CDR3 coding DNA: TGCGCCAGCAGCCGCGGGACTAAGGGACACACCGGGGAGCTGTTTTTT. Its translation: CASSRGTKGHTGELFF.

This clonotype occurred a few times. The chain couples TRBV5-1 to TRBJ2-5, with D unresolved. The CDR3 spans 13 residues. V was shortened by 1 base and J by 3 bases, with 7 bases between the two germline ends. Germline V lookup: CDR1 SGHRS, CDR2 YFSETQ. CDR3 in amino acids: CASSLLGKETQYF. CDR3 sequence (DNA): TGCGCCAGCAGCTTGTTGGGGAAAGAGACCCAGTACTTC.

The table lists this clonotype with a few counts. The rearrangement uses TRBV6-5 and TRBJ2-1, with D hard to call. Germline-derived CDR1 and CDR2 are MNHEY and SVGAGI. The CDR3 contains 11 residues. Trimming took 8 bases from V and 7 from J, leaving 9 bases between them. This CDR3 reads CASRRLNEQFF. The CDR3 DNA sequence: TGTGCCAGCCGGAGATTGAATGAGCAGTTCTTC.